These 27 T cell receptor beta chains share one sample of origin, sequenced in a study of OX40 agonist ivuxolimab in advanced cancers. Receptor libraries were prepared by the immunoSEQ multiplex PCR assay. TCRdb mirrors the immuneACCESS table, restricted to in-frame sequences. Some clones are absent from its copies; in checked studies, under half trace to an unresolved V gene, and the reason for the others is unknown. For this sample there are over 15,000 clones; roughly four fifths appear just once. Roughly 12% of the sample belongs to the ten largest clones. Source: CD4+ or CD8+ T cells sorted from blood, taken in a trial of the OX40 agonist ivuxolimab. The receptor source for this set is an adult with an advanced solid tumor such as melanoma, head and neck, liver or kidney cancer.

This clone turned up a few times. The rearrangement links TRBV11-3 to TRBJ2-2; no definite D call. V was clipped by 1 base and J by 7 bases, with 7 bases between them. Germline V gene lookup returns CDR1 SGHNT and CDR2 YENEEA. CDR3 length equals 13 residues. CDR3 in amino acids: CASSLAEHGELFF. For the CDR3, the DNA is TGTGCCAGCAGCTTAGCGGAGCACGGGGAGCTGTTTTTT.

As for this clone: This CDR3 is missing its conserved last phenylalanine or tryptophan, likely due to a read error. The J gene is TRBJ2-7, the V gene TRBV5-1; D gene ambiguous. The CDR3 consists of 13 residues. The V end lost 0 bases, the J end lost 6 bases, and 10 bases lay between the germline ends. Germline-derived CDR1 and CDR2 are SGHRS and YFSETQ. The CDR3 DNA follows: TGCGCCAGCAGCTTGGCCTCGGATCTCGAGCAGTACCTC. Its translation: CASSLASDLEQYL.

The J gene is TRBJ2-5, the V gene TRBV27, with D maybe TRBD2 (6 bases). The germline V gene encodes CDR1 MNHEY and CDR2 SMNVEV (reference sequence). The CDR3 extends over 12 amino acids. V was clipped by 4 bases and J by 9 bases, with 12 bases between them. As DNA, the CDR3 is TGTGCCAGCAGTTCGCCGGGGGTGGCCCAGTACTTC. Protein product: CASSSPGVAQYF.

This chain connects TRBV7-3 to TRBJ2-1; 8 bases map to TRBD2. Losses at the gene ends were 5 bases for V and 6 bases for J; bases not matched to a gene: 12. The CDR3 loop spans 16 amino acids. Germline CDR1 and CDR2: SGHTA and FQGTGA. The CDR3 here is CASSQRAAGVRNEQFF. The CDR3 bases are TGTGCCAGCAGCCAACGAGCAGCGGGAGTTCGCAATGAGCAGTTCTTC.

The chain couples TRBV6-6 to TRBJ1-3; D might be TRBD1 (6 bases). Trimming shortened V by 8 bases and J by 2 bases, and 7 bases separated the two germline ends. This CDR3 is 12 amino acids long. Germline V gene data show CDR1 as MNHNY and CDR2 as SVGAGI (reference sequence). The CDR3 reads CASEGAGNTIYF. In DNA form, the CDR3 reads TGTGCCAGCGAGGGGGCTGGAAACACCATATATTTT.

The chain recombines TRBV28 with TRBJ1-2; unclear D gene. The CDR3 has 12 amino acids. Germline V CDR1 and CDR2: MDHEN, SYDVKM. The V gene lost 6 bases and the J gene lost 4 bases, with 9 bases spanning the gap. The CDR3 DNA reads TGTGCCAGCAGCTCCGGGCTCTATGGCTACACCTTC. Its protein product is CASSSGLYGYTF.

The V gene is TRBV7-6, the J gene TRBJ2-3, with TRBD1 matching over 9 bases. CDR3 length: 16 residues. After removal of 5 bases from V and 3 bases from J, the junction contained 9 bases not matched to a gene. Germline-derived CDR1 and CDR2 are SGHVS and FNYEAQ. The CDR3 sequence: CASSMARTGATDTQYF. The CDR3 DNA sequence: TGTGCCAGCAGCATGGCTAGGACAGGGGCAACAGATACGCAGTATTTT.

The rearrangement uses TRBV11-2 and TRBJ1-2; 7 nucleotides line up with TRBD1. After removal of 5 bases from V and 8 bases from J, the junction contained 8 bases not matched to a gene. CDR1 is SGHAT and CDR2 is FQNNGV in the germline V gene. The CDR3 spans 13 residues. The CDR3 here is CASSTGTVGGYTF. The CDR3 region has the DNA TGTGCCAGCAGCACAGGGACAGTAGGAGGCTACACCTTC.

This rearrangement joins TRBV19 to TRBJ2-7; D possibly corresponds to TRBD1 (6 bases). This CDR3 is built from 15 residues. V shed 7 bases and J shed 1 base, with 17 bases lying between them. Germline lookup yields CDR1 LNHDA and CDR2 SQIVND (reference sequence). This chain's CDR3 is CASKREADSSYEQYF. DNA for the CDR3: TGTGCCAGTAAAAGGGAAGCGGACAGTTCCTACGAGCAGTACTTC.

The chain carries TRBV4-1 and TRBJ1-4; D call uncertain. Looked up from germline, CDR1 is MGHRA and CDR2 is YSYEKL. The CDR3 totals 14 residues. Trimming took 0 bases from V and 8 from J, leaving 10 bases between them. Here the CDR3 DNA reads TGCGCCAGCAGCCAAGATCGCCAGGACGAAAAACTGTTTTTT. It translates to CASSQDRQDEKLFF.

The rearrangement uses TRBV29-1 and TRBJ2-1; D is undetermined. The CDR3 length is 15 residues. V lost 4 bases and J 0 bases, leaving 13 bases between the germline ends. CDR1 and CDR2 from the germline V gene are SQVTM and ANQGSEA. The CDR3 DNA follows: TGCAGCGTTGCAGCCCAGTCCCTCTCCTACAATGAGCAGTTCTTC. Translation gives CSVAAQSLSYNEQFF.

The rearrangement uses TRBV19 and TRBJ1-4; a possible D gene is TRBD1 (5 bases). The CDR3 covers 14 residues. Germline assignment: CDR1 LNHDA and CDR2 SQIVND (reference sequence). V was clipped by 5 bases and J by 3 bases, with 10 bases between them. The CDR3 spells CASSLGHANEKLFF. The CDR3 nucleotides read TGTGCCAGTAGTCTCGGACACGCTAATGAAAAACTGTTTTTT.

The CDR3 sequence is CASSPPSRDTQYF. CDR3 in DNA: TGTGCCAGCTCACCCCCTTCGCGGGATACGCAGTATTTT. The chain joins TRBV18 to TRBJ2-3; no clear D. Germline V gene lookup returns CDR1 KGHSH and CDR2 LQKENI. The CDR3 has 13 amino acids. V lost 3 bases and J lost 6, with 10 bases in between.

The J gene is TRBJ2-7, the V gene TRBV7-8; 7 bases map to TRBD2. Germline V gives CDR1 SGHVS, CDR2 FQNEAQ. The J segment lost 5 bases and the V segment lost 4 bases, leaving 11 bases of the junction unmatched. This CDR3 is 15 amino acids long. The CDR3 protein is CASSSQGSSGDEQYF. The CDR3, as DNA: TGTGCCAGCAGCTCCCAAGGGTCTAGCGGAGACGAGCAGTACTTC.

The chain links TRBV15 to TRBJ1-5; the D gene is possibly TRBD1 (5 bases). The CDR3 spans 15 residues. From germline, CDR1 is LNHNV and CDR2 YYDKDF (reference sequence). The V gene lost 5 bases and the J gene lost 2 bases, with 13 bases spanning the gap. In DNA, the CDR3 is TGTGCCACCAGCTCAAGAGCGGGACGCAATCAGCCCCAGCATTTT. Translated, it gives CATSSRAGRNQPQHF.

The chain has TRBV18 and TRBJ1-1; D perhaps matches TRBD1 (5 bases). The V end was cut by 2 bases, the J end by 7 bases, with 8 bases between. This CDR3 has 12 amino acids. Looked up from germline, CDR1 is KGHSH and CDR2 is LQKENI. The chain's CDR3 is CASSPVQGEAFF. Written as DNA, the CDR3 is TGTGCCAGCTCACCAGTTCAGGGTGAAGCTTTCTTT.

This chain links TRBV7-2 with TRBJ1-2, with a possible D match to TRBD1 (6 bases). CDR1 SGHTA and CDR2 FQGNSA come from the germline V gene. The V end lost 5 bases, the J end lost 7 bases, and 17 bases lay between the germline ends. The CDR3 has 14 residues. The CDR3 region has the DNA TGTGCCAGCAGCCCTGGGGGGCTGAATTTTGGCTACACCTTC. This translates into CASSPGGLNFGYTF.

The chain joins TRBV27 to TRBJ2-2; 7 nucleotides agree with TRBD1. The CDR3 consists of 14 residues. Germline CDR1 is MNHEY and CDR2 is SMNVEV (reference sequence). The V and J ends lost 6 bases and 4 bases, in that order; junction bases with no gene match: 5. CDR3 sequence reads: CASRTGLATGELFF. CDR3 sequence (DNA): TGTGCCAGCAGGACAGGGCTAGCCACCGGGGAGCTGTTTTTT.

The chain joins TRBV18 to TRBJ2-1; 7 bases align to TRBD2. The germline V gene encodes CDR1 KGHSH and CDR2 LQKENI. V was pared by 2 bases and J by 5 bases, with 6 bases of the junction left unmatched. The length of the CDR3 is 15 residues. Written as DNA, the CDR3 is TGTGCCAGCTCACCATCCCGGGGAGGGGACAATGAGCAGTTCTTC. Its protein product is CASSPSRGGDNEQFF.

In this sample, this clone turned up once. The chain has TRBV27 and TRBJ2-1, with 8 positions matching TRBD1. There are 14 residues in the CDR3. Germline CDR1 MNHEY, CDR2 SMNVEV (reference sequence). Trimming cost V 6 bases and J 1 base; bases outside gene matches: 2. The CDR3 DNA is TGTGCCAGCAGGCGGGACAGGTCCTACAATGAGCAGTTCTTC. Translating it yields CASRRDRSYNEQFF.

The chain combines TRBV6-1 with TRBJ2-7, with 7 nucleotides matching TRBD1. V was pared by 6 bases and J by 3 bases, with 8 bases of the junction left unmatched. Germline lookup yields CDR1 MNHNS and CDR2 SASEGT. The CDR3 loop spans 14 amino acids. The CDR3 DNA follows: TGTGCCAGCAGGATACAGGGGTATCTCTACGAGCAGTACTTC. It is translated as CASRIQGYLYEQYF.

This rearrangement joins TRBV7-9 to TRBJ1-4, with TRBD1 identical over 7 bases. CDR1 is SEHNR and CDR2 is FQNEAQ in the germline V gene (reference sequence). The CDR3 covers 16 residues. The trim removed 4 bases at V and 0 bases at J, leaving 5 bases unmatched. In nucleotides, the CDR3 is TGTGCCAGCAGCTGGGATGGACAGGCAACTAATGAAAAACTGTTTTTT. Translated, it gives CASSWDGQATNEKLFF.

This clone was seen a few times. The chain combines TRBV15 with TRBJ2-7; D uncertain. Germline values: CDR1 LNHNV, CDR2 YYDKDF (reference sequence). This CDR3 is 13 amino acids long. V lost 0 bases, J lost 3 bases, and 6 bases lay in between. The CDR3 bases are TGTGCCACCAGCAGAGATCTGAGCTACGAGCAGTACTTC. This sequence encodes CATSRDLSYEQYF.

The J gene is TRBJ2-1, the V gene TRBV5-5; D remains ambiguous. The V end was cut by 4 bases, the J end by 6 bases, with 8 bases between. CDR3 length: 12 amino acids. Per the germline V gene, CDR1 is SGHKS and CDR2 is YYEKEE (reference sequence). Here the CDR3 reads CASSILSNEQFF. CDR3 sequence (DNA): TGTGCCAGCAGCATCCTCTCCAATGAGCAGTTCTTC.

The chain has TRBV7-8 and TRBJ2-5; D not resolved. Trimming shortened V by 5 bases and J by 5 bases, and 18 bases separated the two germline ends. The CDR3 contains 15 residues. CDR1 SGHVS and CDR2 FQNEAQ come from the germline V gene. CDR3: CASSPELRRLETQYF. The CDR3 nucleotides read TGTGCCAGCAGCCCCGAGCTGCGGCGGTTGGAGACCCAGTACTTC.

The gene calls are TRBV7-2 and TRBJ2-7, with TRBD2 as a possible D gene (5 bases). Trimming took off 4 bases at V and 2 bases at J, with 9 bases between the two ends. Germline V gives CDR1 SGHTA, CDR2 FQGNSA. This CDR3 is built from 13 residues. For the CDR3, the DNA is TGTGCCAGCAGCTATTCCGGGACCTACGAGCAGTACTTC. Its translation is CASSYSGTYEQYF.

The chain links TRBV10-3 to TRBJ1-1, with D possibly matching TRBD1 (6 bases). The CDR3 sequence is 15 residues long. Germline V gene data show CDR1 as ENHRY and CDR2 as SYGVKD. V was trimmed by 0 bases and J by 10 bases, leaving 18 bases between them. The DNA for the CDR3 is TGTGCCATCAGTGAGTCTTGGGGGATGGGGGCGGGAGCTTTCTTT. Translation gives CAISESWGMGAGAFF.